This TCR beta chain emerged from a study of regulatory T cells in long-lasting Graves disease. As for the study in general: Prior antithyroid drug treatment in newly diagnosed Graves' patients lasted under 3 months.

Study observations and caveats: Preferential use of TRBV28, TRBJ1-2 and TRBJ2-5 was seen in persistent disease.

The time point is: newly diagnosed GD, antithyroid drugs for less than 3 months. The TCR library was made from RNA that had been extracted from PBMCs in TRIzol. There are 19 residues in the CDR3. Germline V gene data show CDR1 as SEHNR and CDR2 as FQNEAQ (reference sequence). The trim removed 4 bases at V and 3 bases at J, leaving 20 bases unmatched. The authors built TCR beta libraries using iRepertoire HTBI primers and Arm-PCR of CDR3 regions. Via MiXCR, TCRdb re-called the multiplex PCR reads, giving one row per CDR3 protein. The sample holds almost 450,000 distinct CDR3 sequences, about 16% seen once. This clonotype appeared many times. Its antigen is undetermined. The same data also contributed to another study, on T cells in Graves' hyperthyroidism and ophthalmopathy. That source notes: Blood shared most expanded thyroid clonotypes above 0.001.

The clonotype comes from a young woman with Graves disease. The chain joins TRBV7-9 to TRBJ1-2, with 7 bases lining up with TRBD1. The sample consisted of peripheral blood mononuclear cells (PBMCs), taken at new diagnosis, from a patient treated with antithyroid drugs. CDR3 region: CASSSRTGPRKNFDYGYTF. In DNA, the CDR3 is TGTGCCAGCAGCTCGCGGACAGGTCCGAGAAAAAATTTCGACTATGGCTACACCTTC.